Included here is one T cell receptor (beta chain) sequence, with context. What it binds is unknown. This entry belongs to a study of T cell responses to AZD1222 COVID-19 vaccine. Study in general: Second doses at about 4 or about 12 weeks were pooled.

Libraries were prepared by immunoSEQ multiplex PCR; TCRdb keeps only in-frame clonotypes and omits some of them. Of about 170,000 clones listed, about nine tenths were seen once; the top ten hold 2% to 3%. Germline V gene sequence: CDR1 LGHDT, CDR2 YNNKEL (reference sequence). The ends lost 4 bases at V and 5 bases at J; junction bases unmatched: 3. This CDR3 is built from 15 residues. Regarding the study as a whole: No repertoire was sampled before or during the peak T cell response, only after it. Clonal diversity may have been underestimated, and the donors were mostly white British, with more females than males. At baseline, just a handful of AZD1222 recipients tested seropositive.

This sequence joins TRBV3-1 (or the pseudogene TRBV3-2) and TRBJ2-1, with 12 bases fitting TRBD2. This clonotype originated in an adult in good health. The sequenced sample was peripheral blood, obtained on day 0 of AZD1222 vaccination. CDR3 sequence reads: CASSPSGRANNEQFF. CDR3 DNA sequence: TGTGCCAGCAGCCCTAGCGGGAGGGCCAACAATGAGCAGTTCTTC.